This TCR beta chain was identified in a study of blood T cell repertoires in COVID-19. Study-wide context: Collection of acute and convalescent COVID-19 samples took place in the United States, Italy and Spain. PBMCs, B-cell-depleted T cells, or T cells provided the cDNA or gDNA that made up the material.

CDR3 length: 14 residues. V was pared by 4 bases and J by 4 bases, with 13 bases between. Germline CDR1 and CDR2: LGHDT and YNNKEL (reference sequence). Original processing notes: Reference gene primer amplification yielded estimated nucleated cell counts. TCRdb's table, derived via immunoSEQ multiplex PCR, lists solely in-frame clones and lacks some. That table supplies the V and J calls and clone size; D and trimming were determined from the DNA. The table includes about 180,000 clones, less than 90% detected once. This clone was picked up many times. The clonotype was recovered from a man between 65 and 80 years old with active or convalescent COVID-19. Sequences were obtained from peripheral blood. This chain links TRBV3-1 (or the pseudogene TRBV3-2) with TRBJ1-2; D call uncertain. The CDR3 DNA follows: TGTGCCAGCAGCCCAAGGGCGGGGAGCTATGGCTACACCTTC. Residues: CASSPRAGSYGYTF.